Listed below are T cell receptor beta chains from one sample, sequenced in a study of identical twins. One entry per CDR3 protein results from TCRdb running MiXCR on the 5' RACE reads. The sample lists 450,000 or so distinct CDR3 sequences, roughly 26% occurring once. These data also formed part of another study, on T cells expressing NK-cell markers.

Sequenced sample: CD4+ T cells sorted from blood. The receptor source for this set is a woman under 30 in good health. Each CDR3 is given with its conserved first and last residue.

j_gene: TRBJ2-4; len: 16; v_gene: TRBV20-1; CDR3aa: CSASLSGWLAKNIQYF
j_gene: TRBJ2-1; len: 15; v_gene: TRBV14; CDR3aa: CASSQKTGSYNEQFF
j_gene: TRBJ2-7; len: 16; v_gene: TRBV18; CDR3aa: CASSPYAGTSGYEQYF
j_gene: TRBJ1-2; len: 13; v_gene: TRBV12-3/TRBV12-4; CDR3aa: CASSLGTVVGYTF
j_gene: TRBJ1-1; len: 12; v_gene: TRBV29-1; CDR3aa: CSVGQTNTEAFF
j_gene: TRBJ2-5; len: 14; v_gene: TRBV11-3; CDR3aa: CASSARDSKETQYF
j_gene: TRBJ1-1; len: 15; v_gene: TRBV12-3/TRBV12-4; CDR3aa: CASSFRHSSNTEAFF
j_gene: TRBJ1-5; len: 13; v_gene: TRBV9; CDR3aa: CASSVAETQPQHF
j_gene: TRBJ1-1; len: 12; v_gene: TRBV25-1; CDR3aa: CASSERDTEAFF
j_gene: TRBJ2-3; len: 14; v_gene: TRBV11-3; CDR3aa: CASSFQSTTDTQYF
j_gene: TRBJ2-2; len: 14; v_gene: TRBV18; CDR3aa: CASSPAHATGELFF
j_gene: TRBJ2-2; len: 16; v_gene: TRBV9; CDR3aa: CASSVGAVMNTGELFF
j_gene: TRBJ2-3; len: 13; v_gene: TRBV18; CDR3aa: CASSRIGSDTQYF
j_gene: TRBJ2-2; len: 15; v_gene: TRBV9; CDR3aa: CASSPLGQGSGELFF
j_gene: TRBJ1-2; len: 15; v_gene: TRBV5-5; CDR3aa: CASSLVTNIQYGYTF
j_gene: TRBJ2-7; len: 13; v_gene: TRBV5-5; CDR3aa: CASSFQSTYEQYF